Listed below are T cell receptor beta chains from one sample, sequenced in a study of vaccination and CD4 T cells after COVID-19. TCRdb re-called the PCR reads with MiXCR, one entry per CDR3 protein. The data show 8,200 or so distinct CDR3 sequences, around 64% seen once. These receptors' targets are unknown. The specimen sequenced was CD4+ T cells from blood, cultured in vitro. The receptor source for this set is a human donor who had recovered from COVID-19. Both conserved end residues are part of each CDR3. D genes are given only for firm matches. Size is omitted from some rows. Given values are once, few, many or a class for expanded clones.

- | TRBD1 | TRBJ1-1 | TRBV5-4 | CASSFDRGRGGNTEAFF
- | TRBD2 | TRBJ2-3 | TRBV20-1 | CSAGASGRTDTQYF
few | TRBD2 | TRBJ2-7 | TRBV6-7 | CASSNGGTSVEQYF
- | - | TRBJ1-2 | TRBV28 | CASVNRDTSGFRGYTF
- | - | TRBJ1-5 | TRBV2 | CASSARGLSNQPQHF
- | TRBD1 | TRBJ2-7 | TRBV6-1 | CASSEVRTGVGEQYF
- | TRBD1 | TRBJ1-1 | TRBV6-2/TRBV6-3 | CASIKTGTANTEAFF
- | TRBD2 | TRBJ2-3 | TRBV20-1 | CSARRGGLARDTQYF
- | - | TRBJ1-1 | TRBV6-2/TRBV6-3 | CASSYSQRGAFF
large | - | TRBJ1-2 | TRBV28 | CASSLVAAPYGYTF
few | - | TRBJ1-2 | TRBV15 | CATSRDMWNGGYGYTF
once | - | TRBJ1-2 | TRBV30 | CAWSVRTVYGYTF
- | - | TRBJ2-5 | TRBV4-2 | CASSQERGSKGETQYF
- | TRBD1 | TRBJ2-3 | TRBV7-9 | CASSLTGAPSGTDTQYF
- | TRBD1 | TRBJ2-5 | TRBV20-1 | CSAGDRNEQETQYF